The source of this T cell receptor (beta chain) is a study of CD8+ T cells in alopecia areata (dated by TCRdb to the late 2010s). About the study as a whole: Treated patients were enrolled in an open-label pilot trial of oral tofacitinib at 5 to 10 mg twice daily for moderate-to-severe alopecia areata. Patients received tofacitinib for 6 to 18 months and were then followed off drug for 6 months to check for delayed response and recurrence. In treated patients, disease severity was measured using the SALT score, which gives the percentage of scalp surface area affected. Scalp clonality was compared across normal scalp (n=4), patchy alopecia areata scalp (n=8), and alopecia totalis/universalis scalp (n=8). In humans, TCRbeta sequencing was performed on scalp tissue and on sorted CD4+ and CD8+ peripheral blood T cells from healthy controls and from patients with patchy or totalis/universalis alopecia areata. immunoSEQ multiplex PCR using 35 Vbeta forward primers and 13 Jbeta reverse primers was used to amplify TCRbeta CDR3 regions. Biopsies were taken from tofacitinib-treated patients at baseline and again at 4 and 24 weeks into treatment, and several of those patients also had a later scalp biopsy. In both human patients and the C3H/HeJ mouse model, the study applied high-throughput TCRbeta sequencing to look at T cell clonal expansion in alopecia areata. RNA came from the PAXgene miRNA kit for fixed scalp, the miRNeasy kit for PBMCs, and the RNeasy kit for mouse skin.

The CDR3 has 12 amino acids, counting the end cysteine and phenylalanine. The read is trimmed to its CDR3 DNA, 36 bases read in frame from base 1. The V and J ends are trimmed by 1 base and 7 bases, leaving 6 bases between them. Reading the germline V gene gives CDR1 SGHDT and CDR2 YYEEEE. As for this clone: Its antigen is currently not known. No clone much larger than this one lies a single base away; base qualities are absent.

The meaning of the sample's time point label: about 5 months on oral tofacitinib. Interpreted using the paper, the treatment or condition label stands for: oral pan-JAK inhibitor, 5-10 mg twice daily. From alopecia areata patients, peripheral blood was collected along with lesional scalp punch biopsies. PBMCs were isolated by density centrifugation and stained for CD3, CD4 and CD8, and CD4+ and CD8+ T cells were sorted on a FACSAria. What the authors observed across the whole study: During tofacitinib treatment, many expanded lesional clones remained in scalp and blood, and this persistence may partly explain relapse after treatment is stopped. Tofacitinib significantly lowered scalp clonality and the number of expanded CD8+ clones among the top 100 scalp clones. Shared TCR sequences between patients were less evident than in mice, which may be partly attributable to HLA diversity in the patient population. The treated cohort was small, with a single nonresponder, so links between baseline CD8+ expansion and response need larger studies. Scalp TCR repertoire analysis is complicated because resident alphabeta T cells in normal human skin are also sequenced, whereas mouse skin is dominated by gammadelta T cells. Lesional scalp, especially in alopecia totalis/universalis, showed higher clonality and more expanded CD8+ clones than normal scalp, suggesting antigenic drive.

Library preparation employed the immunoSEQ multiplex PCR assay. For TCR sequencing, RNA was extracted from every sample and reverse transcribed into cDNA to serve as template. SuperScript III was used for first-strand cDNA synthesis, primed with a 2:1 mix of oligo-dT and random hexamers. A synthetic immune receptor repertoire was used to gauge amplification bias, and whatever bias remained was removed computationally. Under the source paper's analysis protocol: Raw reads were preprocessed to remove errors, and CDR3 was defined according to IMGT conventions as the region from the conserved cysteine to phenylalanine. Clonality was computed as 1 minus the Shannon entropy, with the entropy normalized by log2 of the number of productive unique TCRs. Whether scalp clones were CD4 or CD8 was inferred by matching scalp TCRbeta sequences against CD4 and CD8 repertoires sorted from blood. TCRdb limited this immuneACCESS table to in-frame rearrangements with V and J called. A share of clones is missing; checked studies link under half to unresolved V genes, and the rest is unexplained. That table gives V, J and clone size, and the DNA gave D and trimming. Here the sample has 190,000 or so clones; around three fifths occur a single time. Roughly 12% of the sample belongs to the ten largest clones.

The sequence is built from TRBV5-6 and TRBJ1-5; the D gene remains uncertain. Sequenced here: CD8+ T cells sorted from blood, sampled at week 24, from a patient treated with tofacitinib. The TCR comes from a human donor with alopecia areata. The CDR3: CASSLNGQPQHF. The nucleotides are TGTGCCAGCAGCTTGAATGGACAGCCCCAGCATTTT.